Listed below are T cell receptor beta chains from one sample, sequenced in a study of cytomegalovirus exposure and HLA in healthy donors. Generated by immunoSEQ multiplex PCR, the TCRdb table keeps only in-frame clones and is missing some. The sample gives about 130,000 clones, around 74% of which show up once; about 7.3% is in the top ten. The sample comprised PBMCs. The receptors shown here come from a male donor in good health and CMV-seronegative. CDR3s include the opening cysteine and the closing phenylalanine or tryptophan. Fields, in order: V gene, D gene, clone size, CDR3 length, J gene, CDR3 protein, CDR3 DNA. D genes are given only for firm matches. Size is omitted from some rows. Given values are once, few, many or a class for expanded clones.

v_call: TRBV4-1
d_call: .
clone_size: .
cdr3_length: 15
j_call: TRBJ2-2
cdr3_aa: CASSQDLDRAGELFF
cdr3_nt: TGCGCCAGCAGCCAAGATCTAGACCGTGCCGGGGAGCTGTTTTTT

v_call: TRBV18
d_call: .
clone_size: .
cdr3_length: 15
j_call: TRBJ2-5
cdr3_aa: CASSPGMLSTETQYF
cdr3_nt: TGTGCCAGCTCACCCGGGATGCTTTCGACGGAGACCCAGTACTTC

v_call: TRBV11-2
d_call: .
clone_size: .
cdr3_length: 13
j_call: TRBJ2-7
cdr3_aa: CASSLERVYEQYF
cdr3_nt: TGTGCCAGCAGCTTAGAGAGGGTTTACGAGCAGTACTTC

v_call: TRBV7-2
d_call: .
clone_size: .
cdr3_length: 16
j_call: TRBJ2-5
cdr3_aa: CASSLAAQGRGETQYF
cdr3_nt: TGTGCCAGCAGCTTAGCGGCACAGGGTAGGGGAGAGACCCAGTACTTC

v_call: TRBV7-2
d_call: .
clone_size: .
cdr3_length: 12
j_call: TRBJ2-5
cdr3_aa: CASSPLGGAQYF
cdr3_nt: TGTGCCAGCAGCCCCCTCGGCGGGGCCCAGTACTTC

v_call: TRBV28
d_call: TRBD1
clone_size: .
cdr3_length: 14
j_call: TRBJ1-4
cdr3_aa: CASSSTGGGEKLFF
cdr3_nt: TGTGCCAGCAGTTCGACAGGGGGCGGTGAAAAACTGTTTTTT

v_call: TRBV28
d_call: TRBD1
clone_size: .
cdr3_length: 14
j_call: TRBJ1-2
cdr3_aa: CASSFRGSVYGYTF
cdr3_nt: TGTGCCAGCAGTTTCAGGGGGTCTGTCTATGGCTACACCTTC

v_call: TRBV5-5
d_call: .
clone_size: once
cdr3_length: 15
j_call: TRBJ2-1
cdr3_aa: CASSLVGSSYNEQFF
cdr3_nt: TGTGCCAGCAGCTTGGTGGGGAGCTCCTACAATGAGCAGTTCTTC

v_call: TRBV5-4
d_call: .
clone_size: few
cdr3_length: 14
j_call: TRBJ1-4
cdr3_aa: CASSLAGGDEKLFF
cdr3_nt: TGTGCCAGCAGCTTGGCGGGGGGGGATGAAAAACTGTTTTTT

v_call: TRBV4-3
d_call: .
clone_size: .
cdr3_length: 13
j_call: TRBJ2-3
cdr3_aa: CASSHSGGNTQYF
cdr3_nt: TGCGCCAGCAGCCATTCGGGTGGAAATACGCAGTATTTT

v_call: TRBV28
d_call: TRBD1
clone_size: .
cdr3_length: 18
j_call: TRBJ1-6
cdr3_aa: CASSFGQGLISVGSPLHF
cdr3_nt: TGTGCCAGCAGTTTTGGACAGGGTCTCATCTCGGTGGGATCACCCCTCCACTTT

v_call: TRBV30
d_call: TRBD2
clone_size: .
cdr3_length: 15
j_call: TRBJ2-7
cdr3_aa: CAWSPSSGRPYEQYF
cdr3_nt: TGTGCCTGGAGTCCATCTAGCGGGAGACCCTACGAGCAGTACTTC

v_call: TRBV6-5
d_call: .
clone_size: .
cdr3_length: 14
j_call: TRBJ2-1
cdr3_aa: CASREGSSYNEQFF
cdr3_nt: TGTGCCAGCAGGGAGGGGAGCTCCTACAATGAGCAGTTCTTC

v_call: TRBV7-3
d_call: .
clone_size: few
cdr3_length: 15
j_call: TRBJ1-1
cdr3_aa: CASSLHGGANTEAFF
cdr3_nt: TGTGCCAGCAGCCTACATGGGGGGGCAAACACTGAAGCTTTCTTT

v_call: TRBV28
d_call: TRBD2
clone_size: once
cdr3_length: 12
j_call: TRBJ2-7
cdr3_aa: CASTHSGNEQYF
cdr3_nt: TGTGCCAGCACCCATAGCGGGAACGAGCAGTACTTC

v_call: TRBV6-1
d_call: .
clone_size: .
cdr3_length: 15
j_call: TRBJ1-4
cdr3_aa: CATRTYTRQGEKLFF
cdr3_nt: TGTGCCACCAGGACCTACACCCGACAAGGTGAAAAACTGTTTTTT

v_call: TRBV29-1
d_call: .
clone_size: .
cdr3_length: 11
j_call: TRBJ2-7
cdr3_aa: CSVGGGTGQYF
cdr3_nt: TGCAGCGTTGGGGGGGGGACAGGACAGTACTTC

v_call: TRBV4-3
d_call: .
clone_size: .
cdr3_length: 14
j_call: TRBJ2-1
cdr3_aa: CASSQDLGGLQQFF
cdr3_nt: TGCGCCAGCAGCCAAGATCTAGGGGGACTACAGCAGTTCTTC

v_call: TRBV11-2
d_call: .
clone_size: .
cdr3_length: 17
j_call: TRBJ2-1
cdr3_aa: CASSPPGTRGSYNEQFF
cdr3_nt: TGTGCCAGCAGCCCCCCAGGAACCCGGGGGTCCTACAATGAGCAGTTCTTC

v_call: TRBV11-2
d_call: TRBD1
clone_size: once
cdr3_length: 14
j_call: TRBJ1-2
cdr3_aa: CASSLAAGGPGYTF
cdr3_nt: TGTGCCAGCAGCTTAGCGGCAGGGGGGCCTGGCTACACCTTC

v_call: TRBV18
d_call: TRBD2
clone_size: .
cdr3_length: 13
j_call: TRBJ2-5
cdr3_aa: CASSPNGGETQYF
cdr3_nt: TGTGCCAGCTCACCTAACGGGGGGGAGACCCAGTACTTC

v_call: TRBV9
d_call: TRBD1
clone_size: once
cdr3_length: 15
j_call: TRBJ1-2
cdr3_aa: CASSVGVGQSYGYTF
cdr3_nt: TGTGCCAGCAGCGTAGGTGTGGGACAGAGCTATGGCTACACCTTC

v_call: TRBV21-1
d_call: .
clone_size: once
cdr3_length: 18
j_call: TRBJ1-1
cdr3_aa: CASSKGATGFLANTEAFF
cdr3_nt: TGTGCCAGCAGCAAAGGGGCCACAGGGTTTTTGGCGAACACTGAAGCTTTCTTT